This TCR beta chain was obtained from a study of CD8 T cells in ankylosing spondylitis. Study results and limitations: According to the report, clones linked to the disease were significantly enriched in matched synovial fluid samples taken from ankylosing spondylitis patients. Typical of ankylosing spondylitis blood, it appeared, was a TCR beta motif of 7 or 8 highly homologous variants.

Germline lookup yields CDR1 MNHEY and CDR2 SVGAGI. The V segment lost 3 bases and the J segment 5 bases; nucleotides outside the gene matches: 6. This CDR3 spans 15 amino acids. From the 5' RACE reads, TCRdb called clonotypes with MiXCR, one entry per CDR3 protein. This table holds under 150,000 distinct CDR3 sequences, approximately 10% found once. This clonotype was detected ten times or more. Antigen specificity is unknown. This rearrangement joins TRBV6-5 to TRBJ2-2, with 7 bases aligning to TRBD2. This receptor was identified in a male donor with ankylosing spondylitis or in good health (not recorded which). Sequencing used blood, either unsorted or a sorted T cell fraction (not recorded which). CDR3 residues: CASSYFRGGTGELFF. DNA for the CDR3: TGTGCCAGCAGTTATTTTAGGGGAGGGACCGGGGAGCTGTTTTTT.